These T cell receptor beta chains were read from a single sample in a study of T cells expressing NK-cell markers. TCRdb re-called the 5' RACE reads and catalogs CDR3 proteins one per entry, DNA excluded. The sample has about 390,000 distinct CDR3 sequences; the top ten hold about 10%. The specimen sequenced was blood T cells: a sorted CD56 or NKG2C T cell subset, CD4+ or CD8+ T cells, or bulk PBMC T cells (not recorded which). The receptors originated from a woman aged 45-65 years in good health. Each CDR3 is given with its conserved first and last residue.

TRBV20-1	TRBJ2-1	CSAGLGHEQFF
TRBV6-5	TRBJ2-3	CASSYWRGSITDTQYF
TRBV15	TRBJ2-1	CATSRDSEEQFF
TRBV12-3/TRBV12-4	TRBJ1-3	CASSGTRTSGGNTIYF
TRBV11-2	TRBJ1-2	CASSFPDRVYGYTF
TRBV29-1	TRBJ2-7	CSVLTGTVSYEQYF
TRBV7-3	TRBJ2-2	CASSFLRTGELFF
TRBV29-1	TRBJ2-3	CSARNSGADTQYF
TRBV25-1	TRBJ1-1	CASSDLPTEAFF
TRBV5-1	TRBJ2-1	CASSLGLLAENNEQFF
TRBV12-3/TRBV12-4	TRBJ1-1	CASTFLGGNTEAFF
TRBV5-1	TRBJ2-5	CASSLNDRETQYF
TRBV18	TRBJ2-5	CASSPDREETETQYF
TRBV10-2	TRBJ2-1	CASSEPGLGTSGYNEQFF
TRBV3-1	TRBJ2-3	CASSPRQAVTDTQYF
TRBV30	TRBJ2-5	CAWTPPGPLRDETQYF
TRBV15	TRBJ2-3	CATKIESKDTQYF
TRBV27	TRBJ2-5	CASSIQGDIGTQYF
TRBV12-3/TRBV12-4	TRBJ2-1	CASSSSSLQTYNEQFF
TRBV4-1	TRBJ2-6	CASSQDHGVLSGANVLTF
TRBV28	TRBJ1-2	CASRTPGQLGGYTF
TRBV11-2	TRBJ2-4	CASSPGTASLAKNIQYF
TRBV3-1	TRBJ2-7	CASSFRLAGVEYEQYF
TRBV30	TRBJ2-3	CAWVLGLSSTDTQYF
TRBV27	TRBJ2-3	CASSLLASMGTDTQYF
TRBV19	TRBJ2-5	CASTTRGLETQYF
TRBV7-9	TRBJ2-5	CASSLADRGIETQYF
TRBV29-1	TRBJ2-3	CSALGGRGDTQYF
TRBV4-1	TRBJ1-6	CASSQGTPYNSPLHF
TRBV5-6	TRBJ2-2	CASSSLAIANTGELFF
TRBV5-6	TRBJ2-6	CASSQTRDRTSGANVLTF
TRBV18	TRBJ2-5	CASSPLASGVQETQYF
TRBV11-2	TRBJ2-1	CASSLVPGSRFF
TRBV29-1	TRBJ2-1	CSVEDADEQFF
TRBV28	TRBJ2-4	CASSFSQGLNIQYF
TRBV28	TRBJ1-3	CASSLLLGTHRSGNTIYF
TRBV7-9	TRBJ2-1	CASSLGGGLAVRDEQFF
TRBV9	TRBJ2-1	CASSGGSWRDEQFF
TRBV20-1	TRBJ1-1	CSASPGHRWGDTEAFF
TRBV11-2	TRBJ2-1	CASSPPGSGSGNEQFF
TRBV19	TRBJ1-5	CASSIEHAAMYSNQPQHF
TRBV3-1	TRBJ2-3	CASSHGTSGRGTQYF
TRBV10-3	TRBJ1-4	CAISESVGGTNEKLFF
TRBV7-7	TRBJ2-3	CAIGGRGSTDTQYF
TRBV12-3/TRBV12-4	TRBJ1-3	CASIDRTSGNTIYF